This T cell receptor beta chain was sequenced in a study of blood T cell repertoires in COVID-19. The assay was immunoSEQ multiplex PCR, and TCRdb's table has in-frame clones only and misses some. The sample records 330,000 or so clones, roughly 90% being singletons. In germline, CDR1 is MDHEN, CDR2 SYDVKM. The CDR3 totals 14 residues. The ends were cut back, 4 bases at V and 3 bases at J, with 12 bases in the middle. This TCR derives from a woman aged 25-40 years who had recovered from COVID-19. The V call is TRBV28, the J call TRBJ2-5; possibly TRBD2 for D (5 bases). The sample comprised PBMCs or T cells enriched from blood (not recorded which). The CDR3 bases are TGTGCCAGCAGTTCGGCGGGTAGGGAAGAGACCCAGTACTTC. Translation gives CASSSAGREETQYF.